This is a list of T cell receptor beta chains from one sample in a study of prognosis after radiotherapy for stage I lung cancer. TCRdb itself ran the multiplex PCR reads through MiXCR, one entry per CDR3 protein. The table records roughly 32,000 distinct CDR3 sequences, approximately 46% of them present only once. Sequencing was performed on PBMCs, taken before or after stereotactic body radiation therapy (not recorded which). Receptors were obtained from a donor aged 50 or older with non-small cell lung cancer. Each CDR3 is given with its conserved first and last residue. A D gene is named only where the DNA matches it firmly. Expanded clones get a size class; other rows say once, few or many, or leave the size out.

D	V	J	size	DNA	CDR3
NA	TRBV7-3	TRBJ2-3	NA	TGTGCCAGCAGCCCCTCTCCCACAGATACGCAGTATTTT	CASSPSPTDTQYF
NA	TRBV28	TRBJ2-1	NA	TGTGCCAGCAGTTTCTACAATGAGCAGTTCTTC	CASSFYNEQFF
TRBD2	TRBV6-1	TRBJ2-1	NA	TGTGCCAGCATGATGAGTGGGAGGGCATCCAATGAGCAGTTCTTC	CASMMSGRASNEQFF
NA	TRBV5-5	TRBJ2-7	NA	TGTGCCAGCATCTCCCTGGGTCATTCCTACGAGCAGTACTTC	CASISLGHSYEQYF
TRBD2	TRBV6-1	TRBJ2-1	NA	TGTGCCAGCAGGCAAGCGGGATACAATGAGCAGTTCTTC	CASRQAGYNEQFF
NA	TRBV13	TRBJ2-7	many	TGTGCCAGCAGCTCCGGACGGTCCTCCTACGAGCAGTACTTC	CASSSGRSSYEQYF
TRBD2	TRBV5-4	TRBJ2-3	many	TGTGCCAGCAGCTTGGCCGGGAGGCCCAGCACAGATACGCAGTATTTT	CASSLAGRPSTDTQYF
NA	TRBV19	TRBJ2-7	many	TGTGCCAGCAGATCAACAGGAGGGACGTTCGAGCAGTACTTC	CASRSTGGTFEQYF
TRBD1	TRBV9	TRBJ1-3	many	TGTGCCAGCAGCGTGAGGACAGGCGACGGAAACACCATATATTTT	CASSVRTGDGNTIYF
TRBD1	TRBV10-3	TRBJ2-7	many	TGTGCCATCAGTGAGCGGACAGGGGGGGAGCAGTACTTC	CAISERTGGEQYF
NA	TRBV5-4	TRBJ1-4	many	TGTGCCAGCAGCTTGGCGGCCGGGGTGGGTGAAAAACTGTTTTTT	CASSLAAGVGEKLFF
TRBD2	TRBV19	TRBJ2-1	many	TGTGCCTCCGGGACTAACTACAATGAGCAGTTCTTC	CASGTNYNEQFF
NA	TRBV5-6	TRBJ2-3	many	TGTGCCAGCAGCTTGGTGGGAGCAACAGATACGCAGTATTTT	CASSLVGATDTQYF